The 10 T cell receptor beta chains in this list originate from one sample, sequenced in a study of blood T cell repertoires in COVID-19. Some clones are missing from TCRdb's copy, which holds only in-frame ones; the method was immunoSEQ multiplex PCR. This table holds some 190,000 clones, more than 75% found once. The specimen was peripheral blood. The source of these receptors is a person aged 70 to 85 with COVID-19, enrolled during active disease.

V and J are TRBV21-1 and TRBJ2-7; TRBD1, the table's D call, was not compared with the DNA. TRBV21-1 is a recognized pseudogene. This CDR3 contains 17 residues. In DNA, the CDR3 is TGTGCCAGCAAATCATCGGCAGTGACAGGGCCTACCTACGAGCAGTACTTC. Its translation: CASKSSAVTGPTYEQYF.

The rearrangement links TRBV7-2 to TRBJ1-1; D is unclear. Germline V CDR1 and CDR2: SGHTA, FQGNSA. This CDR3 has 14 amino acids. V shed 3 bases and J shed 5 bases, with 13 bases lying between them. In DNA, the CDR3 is TGTGCCAGCAGCTTGAGGGCAGCGGCAACTGAAGCTTTCTTT. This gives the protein CASSLRAAATEAFF.

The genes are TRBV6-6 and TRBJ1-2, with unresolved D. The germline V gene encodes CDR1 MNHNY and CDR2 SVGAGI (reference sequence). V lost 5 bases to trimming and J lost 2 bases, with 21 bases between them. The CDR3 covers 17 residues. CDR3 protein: CASSPSPNSLMNYGYTF. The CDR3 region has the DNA TGTGCCAGCAGTCCCTCGCCGAACAGTCTGATGAACTATGGCTACACCTTC.

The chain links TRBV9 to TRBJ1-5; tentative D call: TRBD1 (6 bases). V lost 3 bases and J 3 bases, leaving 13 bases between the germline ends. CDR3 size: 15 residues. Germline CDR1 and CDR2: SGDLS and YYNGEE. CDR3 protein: CASSALDSSNQPQHF. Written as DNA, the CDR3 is TGTGCCAGCAGCGCACTGGACAGTTCCAATCAGCCCCAGCATTTT.

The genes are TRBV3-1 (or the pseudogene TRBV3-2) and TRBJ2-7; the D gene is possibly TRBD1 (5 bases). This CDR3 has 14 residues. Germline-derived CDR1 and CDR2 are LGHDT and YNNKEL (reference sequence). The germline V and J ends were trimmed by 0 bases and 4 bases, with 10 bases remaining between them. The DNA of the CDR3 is TGTGCCAGCAGCCAAGACTTGCAGGGTTACGAGCAGTACTTC. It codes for CASSQDLQGYEQYF.

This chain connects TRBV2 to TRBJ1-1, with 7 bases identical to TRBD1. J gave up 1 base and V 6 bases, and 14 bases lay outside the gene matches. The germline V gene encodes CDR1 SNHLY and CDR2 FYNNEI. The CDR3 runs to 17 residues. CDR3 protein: CASRDLVSSGGNTEAFF. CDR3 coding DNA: TGTGCCAGCAGAGATCTCGTTAGCTCAGGGGGGAACACTGAAGCTTTCTTT.

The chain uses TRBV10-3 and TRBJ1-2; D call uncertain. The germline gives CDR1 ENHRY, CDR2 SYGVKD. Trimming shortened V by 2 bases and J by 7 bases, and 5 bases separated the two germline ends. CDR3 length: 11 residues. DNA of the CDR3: TGTGCCATCAGTGAGGGCTCTGGCTACACCTTC. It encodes CAISEGSGYTF.

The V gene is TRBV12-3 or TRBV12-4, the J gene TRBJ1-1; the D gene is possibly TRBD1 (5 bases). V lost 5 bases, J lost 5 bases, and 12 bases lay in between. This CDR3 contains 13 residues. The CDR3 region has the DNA TGTGCCAGCAGTCCGCCTCAGGGAACTGAAGCTTTCTTT. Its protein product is CASSPPQGTEAFF.

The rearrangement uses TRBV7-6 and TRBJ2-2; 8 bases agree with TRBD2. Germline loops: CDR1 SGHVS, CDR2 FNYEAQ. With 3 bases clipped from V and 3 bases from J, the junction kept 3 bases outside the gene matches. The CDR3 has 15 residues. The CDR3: CASSLGGGYTGELFF. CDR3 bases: TGTGCCAGCAGCTTGGGCGGGGGGTACACCGGGGAGCTGTTTTTT.

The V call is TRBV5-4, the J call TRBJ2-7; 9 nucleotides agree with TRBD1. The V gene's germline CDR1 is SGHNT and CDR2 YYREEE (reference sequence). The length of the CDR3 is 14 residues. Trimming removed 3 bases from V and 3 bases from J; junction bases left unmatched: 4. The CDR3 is CASSYDRGIYEQYF. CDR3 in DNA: TGTGCCAGCAGCTATGACAGGGGGATCTACGAGCAGTACTTC.